One and the same sample provided the 17 T cell receptor beta chains below, sequenced in a study of regulatory T cells in long-lasting Graves disease. Library construction for TCR beta used iRepertoire HTBI primers and Arm-PCR of CDR3 regions. TCRdb fed the multiplex PCR reads into MiXCR, producing one record per CDR3 protein. This table holds around 450,000 distinct CDR3 sequences, roughly 21% found once. Noted time point: persistent/refractory GD, antithyroid drugs over 5 years with positive TRAb. PBMC-derived RNA was used for the TCR library. This sample comprised peripheral blood mononuclear cells (PBMCs), obtained when the disease was refractory, from a patient treated with antithyroid drugs. These receptor sequences come from a female donor with Graves disease.

This chain links TRBV5-5 with TRBJ2-5; the D gene is possibly TRBD1 (5 bases). With 2 bases removed from V and 1 base from J, the gap between germline ends came to 9 bases. CDR1 and CDR2 (germline): SGHKS, YYEKEE (reference sequence). CDR3 size: 14 residues. Written as DNA, the CDR3 is TGTGCCAGCAGCTTCAAGGGGCCCCAAGAGACCCAGTACTTC. This sequence encodes CASSFKGPQETQYF. Variable domain in full (rest from reference TRBV5-5 and TRBJ2-5): DAGVTQSPTHLIKTRGQQVTLRCSPISGHKSVSWYQQVLGQGPQFIFQYYEKEERGRGNFPDRFSARQFPNYSSELNVNALLLGDSALYLCASSFKGPQETQYFGPGTRLLVL.

In its sample, this clonotype was seen a few times. The V call is TRBV5-1, the J call TRBJ1-1; 9 nucleotides line up with TRBD1. V was clipped by 6 bases and J by 1 base; unmatched bases: 4. Germline V gives CDR1 SGHRS, CDR2 YFSETQ. The CDR3 consists of 14 residues. The CDR3 sequence: CASKVQGANTEAFF. For the CDR3, the DNA is TGCGCCAGCAAGGTACAGGGGGCGAACACTGAAGCTTTCTTT.

The table lists this clonotype with a few counts. The chain employs TRBV6-2 or TRBV6-3 and TRBJ1-4, with D unresolved. The V gene's germline CDR1 is MNHEY and CDR2 SVGEGT. The CDR3 runs to 17 residues. Trimming left V 3 bases short and J 0 bases short, with 14 bases between. This CDR3 is CASSYYGPHATNEKLFF. The DNA of the CDR3 is TGTGCCAGCAGTTATTACGGGCCCCACGCAACTAATGAAAAACTGTTTTTT.

The genes are TRBV28 and TRBJ2-2, with a possible D match to TRBD2 (5 bases). The CDR3 is 17 amino acids. Germline-derived CDR1 and CDR2 are MDHEN and SYDVKM. Trimming removed 1 base from V and 3 bases from J, with 15 bases in between. DNA of the CDR3: TGTGCCAGCAGTTTATTCTCGGAGGTCCCTCACACCGGGGAGCTGTTTTTT. Encoded protein: CASSLFSEVPHTGELFF. Variable domain in full (rest from reference TRBV28 and TRBJ2-2): DVKVTQSSRYLVKRTGEKVFLECVQDMDHENMFWYRQDPGLGLRLIYFSYDVKMKEKGDIPEGYSVSREKKERFSLILESASTNQTSMYLCASSLFSEVPHTGELFFGEGSRLTVL.

This clonotype was seen only a few times. The chain combines TRBV5-8 with TRBJ1-4; D call uncertain. Between the trimmed V and J ends, which lost 4 bases and 7 bases, there was a span of 20 bases. The CDR3 is made up of 16 amino acids. CDR1 SGHTS and CDR2 YDEGEE come from the germline V gene. CDR3 bases: TGTGCCAGCAGCCCGGGTTCGGTCCACGGTGGTGAAAAACTGTTTTTT. Its protein product is CASSPGSVHGGEKLFF. The full variable domain, rest sourced from reference TRBV5-8 and TRBJ1-4, is EAGVTQSPTHLIKTRGQQATLRCSPISGHTSVYWYQQALGLGLQFLLWYDEGEERNRGNFPPRFSGRQFPNYSSELNVNALELEDSALYLCASSPGSVHGGEKLFFGSGTQLSVL.

Points on this clonotype: At one end, the junction sequence differs from germline, possibly due to a read error. The chain combines TRBV19 with TRBJ1-1; D is uncertain. The V gene's germline CDR1 is LNHDA and CDR2 SQIVND (reference sequence). There are 12 residues in the CDR3. The CDR3 sequence is CASSIGNSEAFF. The CDR3 DNA reads TGTGCCAGTAGTATCGGTAACAGTGAAGCTTTCTTT.

This clonotype was detected ten times or more. This CDR3 is CASSYSGSSSYEQYF. The CDR3 nucleotides are TGTGCCAGCAGTTATTCCGGGTCGAGCTCCTACGAGCAGTACTTC. V and J are TRBV6-5 and TRBJ2-7; D is unclear. The V gene's germline CDR1 is MNHEY and CDR2 SVGAGI. The CDR3 has 15 residues. The V end was cut by 3 bases, the J end by 0 bases, with 12 bases between.

V usage is TRBV19 and J usage is TRBJ2-3; the match to TRBD1 covers 10 bases. Germline CDR1 and CDR2: LNHDA and SQIVND (reference sequence). V dropped 3 bases and J dropped 4; count of bases not matched to a gene: 1. The CDR3 loop spans 14 amino acids. The CDR3 DNA reads as TGTGCCAGTAGTATTGGACAGGGGGCAGATACGCAGTATTTT. Translated: CASSIGQGADTQYF.

This clonotype occurred many times. This rearrangement joins TRBV2 to TRBJ2-7; no firm D call. The CDR3 extends over 12 amino acids. Looked up from germline, CDR1 is SNHLY and CDR2 is FYNNEI. Trimming stripped 5 bases from V and 5 bases from J, with 10 bases between. The CDR3 spells CASSRNGNEQYF. In DNA, the CDR3 is TGTGCCAGCAGTAGGAACGGCAACGAGCAGTACTTC.

A remark on this clonotype: A much more abundant neighbour one base away suggests this may be a read error. This sequence joins TRBV25-1 and TRBJ2-7; TRBD2 might be the D (7 bases). Looked up from germline, CDR1 is MGHDK and CDR2 is SYGVNS. This CDR3 contains 15 residues. Trimming left V 1 base short and J 8 bases short, with 18 bases between. CDR3 sequence (DNA): TGTGCCAGCAGTGAATCGTTGGGGAGGGGGGGCAAGCAGTACTTC. Translating it yields CASSESLGRGGKQYF.

The CDR3 protein is CASSLATQNTEAFF. The CDR3, as DNA: TGCGCCAGCAGTTTAGCTACTCAGAACACTGAAGCTTTCTTT. V usage is TRBV5-1 and J usage is TRBJ1-1; D gene uncertain. With 5 bases removed from V and 1 base from J, the gap between germline ends came to 12 bases. The germline V gene encodes CDR1 SGHRS and CDR2 YFSETQ. The CDR3 sequence is 14 residues long.

This clonotype was counted ten times or more. The chain recombines TRBV2 with TRBJ1-6; D is unclear. The CDR3 runs 12 residues. Germline-derived CDR1 and CDR2 are SNHLY and FYNNEI. Trimming stripped 3 bases from V and 8 bases from J, with 5 bases between. The chain's CDR3 is CASSEEYSPLHF. The CDR3 nucleotides are TGTGCCAGCAGTGAGGAGTATTCACCCCTCCACTTT.

The chain employs TRBV6-2 or TRBV6-3 and TRBJ2-7; 8 nucleotides match TRBD2. The V and J ends lost 7 bases and 3 bases, in that order; junction bases with no gene match: 11. Germline values: CDR1 MNHEY, CDR2 SVGEGT. The CDR3 consists of 15 residues. CDR3 region: CASTLTPGGIYEQYF. The DNA of the CDR3 is TGTGCCAGCACCCTCACCCCGGGGGGGATCTACGAGCAGTACTTC.

This clonotype was observed at least ten times. The rearrangement links TRBV28 to TRBJ2-7; D remains unclear. The germline CDR1 and CDR2 sequences are MDHEN and SYDVKM. The CDR3 is 12 residues long. Trimming took 0 bases from V and 4 from J, leaving 4 bases between them. CDR3 residues: CASSLWSYEQYF. CDR3 coding DNA: TGTGCCAGCAGTTTATGGAGTTACGAGCAGTACTTC.

This clonotype was counted a few times. The chain is built from TRBV28 and TRBJ2-7; TRBD2 is a possible D gene (6 bases). CDR3 length: 15 amino acids. Germline-derived CDR1 and CDR2 are MDHEN and SYDVKM. Trimming removed 5 bases from V and 2 bases from J, with 16 bases in between. CDR3 nucleotides: TGTGCCAGCAGTATATCCCAAGCGGGCCCCTACGAGCAGTACTTC. Translation gives CASSISQAGPYEQYF.

This clonotype was found many times. The chain has TRBV7-9 and TRBJ2-5, with TRBD1 matching 8 bases. V gave up 3 bases and J gave up 1 base; unmatched junction bases: 10. This CDR3 has 17 amino acids. In germline, CDR1 is SEHNR, CDR2 FQNEAQ (reference sequence). This chain's CDR3 is CASSFARDRPTQETQYF. As DNA, the CDR3 is TGTGCCAGCAGCTTCGCCCGGGACAGGCCTACCCAAGAGACCCAGTACTTC.

The V call is TRBV7-2, the J call TRBJ1-6; 7 positions agree with TRBD1. CDR1 is SGHTA, CDR2 FQGNSA, per germline. The V segment lost 2 bases and the J segment 8 bases; nucleotides outside the gene matches: 9. The CDR3 covers 16 residues. The CDR3 bases are TGTGCCAGCAGCTTAATGTCCGGGACAGTGGATTCACCCCTCCACTTT. It codes for CASSLMSGTVDSPLHF.